This is a list of T cell receptor beta chains from one sample in a study of cytomegalovirus exposure and HLA in healthy donors. TCRdb's copy holds only in-frame clones and misses some; the assay was immunoSEQ multiplex PCR. The sample has 170,000 or so clones, around three quarters seen once. Sequencing input: PBMCs. The receptors stem from a man aged 35-49 years in good health and CMV-seronegative. Each CDR3 is given with its conserved first and last residue. D genes are given only for firm matches. Clone size is given for some rows only: seen once, a few or many times, or a class if the clone is expanded.

d_call clone_size j_call v_call cdr3_aa cdr3_nt
TRBD1 few TRBJ2-5 TRBV7-8 CAAGGVETQYF TGTGCCGCAGGGGGTGTAGAGACCCAGTACTTC
- - TRBJ2-5 TRBV19 CASSIMERETQYF TGTGCCAGTAGTATTATGGAGCGGGAGACCCAGTACTTC
TRBD1 - TRBJ1-4 TRBV4-1 CASSQRDRAAEKLFF TGCGCCAGCAGCCAACGGGACAGGGCGGCTGAAAAACTGTTTTTT
TRBD1 few TRBJ1-5 TRBV19 CASMGAGQGKRPQHF TGTGCCAGTATGGGGGCTGGACAGGGGAAGAGGCCCCAGCATTTT
- - TRBJ1-5 TRBV18 CASSSYSGDQPQHF TGTGCCAGCTCATCATACTCCGGGGATCAGCCCCAGCATTTT
TRBD1 - TRBJ1-1 TRBV5-6 CASSSIMRTGGGTEAFF TGTGCCAGCAGCTCCATTATGCGGACAGGGGGGGGGACTGAAGCTTTCTTT
TRBD2 once TRBJ2-1 TRBV30 CAWNELAGRFEQFF TGTGCCTGGAATGAACTAGCGGGGCGGTTTGAGCAGTTCTTC
TRBD1 - TRBJ2-7 TRBV9 CASSTGSTYEQYF TGTGCCAGTTCGACAGGGTCTACCTACGAGCAGTACTTC
TRBD1 - TRBJ1-2 TRBV6-5 CASRGTGGYGYTF TGTGCCAGCAGAGGAACAGGGGGCTATGGCTACACCTTC
- - TRBJ1-1 TRBV6-1 CASTDSGGVSTEAFF TGTGCCAGCACCGATTCGGGCGGGGTTAGCACTGAAGCTTTCTTT
- - TRBJ1-2 TRBV5-1 CASSAVNYGYTF TGCGCCAGCAGCGCGGTTAACTATGGCTACACCTTC
TRBD2 - TRBJ2-7 TRBV7-8 CASSSHPTSGALEQYF TGTGCCAGCAGCTCCCACCCCACTAGCGGGGCCCTCGAGCAGTACTTC
- - TRBJ1-1 TRBV2 CASSVGEVTEAFF TGTGCCAGCAGTGTGGGGGAGGTCACTGAAGCTTTCTTT
TRBD2 once TRBJ2-2 TRBV5-4 CASSLTPGGTGELFF TGTGCCAGCAGCTTGACCCCGGGGGGGACCGGGGAGCTGTTTTTT
TRBD2 - TRBJ2-1 TRBV19 CASSRGGGLDEQFF TGTGCCAGTAGTCGGGGGGGTGGGTTAGATGAGCAGTTCTTC
- - TRBJ1-3 TRBV28 CASTPEVPGNTIYF TGTGCCAGCACCCCGGAGGTCCCTGGAAACACCATATATTTT
- - TRBJ2-2 TRBV4-3 CASSQGQGRNTGELFF TGCGCCAGCAGCCAGGGGCAGGGGAGAAACACCGGGGAGCTGTTTTTT
- - TRBJ1-4 TRBV4-3 CASSQDGGGNNEKLFF TGCGCCAGCAGCCAAGATGGGGGGGGGAATAATGAAAAACTGTTTTTT
- few TRBJ2-3 TRBV7-2 CASSLSGGEDTQYF TGTGCCAGCAGCCTTAGCGGAGGCGAAGATACGCAGTATTTT
- - TRBJ2-4 TRBV6-6 CASSSVRGSGNIQYF TGTGCCAGCAGCTCGGTTCGAGGATCCGGGAACATTCAGTACTTC
- - TRBJ1-5 TRBV6-1 CASSDSPGQPQHF TGTGCCAGCAGTGACAGCCCGGGACAGCCCCAGCATTTT
- - TRBJ1-6 TRBV7-9 CASISTGGRNSPLHF TGTGCCAGCATTTCTACGGGGGGCCGGAATTCACCCCTCCACTTT
TRBD1 - TRBJ2-7 TRBV6-5 CASSLTGASSYEQYF TGTGCCAGCAGCCTGACAGGGGCCAGCTCCTACGAGCAGTACTTC
TRBD1 - TRBJ2-1 TRBV7-3 CANSPRQGRNEQFF TGTGCCAACAGCCCAAGACAGGGGCGGAATGAGCAGTTCTTC
TRBD1 - TRBJ1-1 TRBV6-6 CASSYDLDRGTEAFF TGTGCCAGCAGTTACGATCTCGACAGGGGCACTGAAGCTTTCTTT
TRBD1 once TRBJ2-7 TRBV18 CASSPGQGLSYEQYF TGTGCCAGCTCACCGGGACAGGGGTTATCCTACGAGCAGTACTTC
TRBD1 - TRBJ2-1 TRBV4-3 CASSQDPLGQGAKFF TGCGCCAGCAGCCAAGATCCGCTAGGACAGGGGGCTAAGTTCTTC
- once TRBJ1-1 TRBV20-1 CKTDTEAFF TGCAAGACTGACACTGAAGCTTTCTTT
TRBD1 - TRBJ1-5 TRBV9 CASSGDRVSQPQHF TGTGCCAGCAGCGGCGACAGGGTCAGTCAGCCCCAGCATTTT